The TCR beta chain under discussion was sequenced for a study of cytomegalovirus exposure and HLA in healthy donors. The PCR used 60 Vbeta and 13 Jbeta primers. Repertoires were generated with immunoSEQ multiplex PCR, while TCRdb's copy carries only in-frame clones and drops some. The sample has 150,000 to 200,000 clones, around 80% seen once; the top ten hold around 6.9%. CDR3 size: 12 residues. Per the germline V gene, CDR1 is SQVTM and CDR2 is ANQGSEA. Trimming removed 5 bases from V and 7 bases from J, with 12 bases in between. The chain couples TRBV29-1 to TRBJ2-1; D is perhaps TRBD1 (5 bases). The sample was PBMCs. This receptor was taken from a male donor in good health and CMV-seropositive. The CDR3 loop is CSVPWGANEQFF. The CDR3, as DNA: TGCAGCGTTCCCTGGGGCGCGAATGAGCAGTTCTTC.